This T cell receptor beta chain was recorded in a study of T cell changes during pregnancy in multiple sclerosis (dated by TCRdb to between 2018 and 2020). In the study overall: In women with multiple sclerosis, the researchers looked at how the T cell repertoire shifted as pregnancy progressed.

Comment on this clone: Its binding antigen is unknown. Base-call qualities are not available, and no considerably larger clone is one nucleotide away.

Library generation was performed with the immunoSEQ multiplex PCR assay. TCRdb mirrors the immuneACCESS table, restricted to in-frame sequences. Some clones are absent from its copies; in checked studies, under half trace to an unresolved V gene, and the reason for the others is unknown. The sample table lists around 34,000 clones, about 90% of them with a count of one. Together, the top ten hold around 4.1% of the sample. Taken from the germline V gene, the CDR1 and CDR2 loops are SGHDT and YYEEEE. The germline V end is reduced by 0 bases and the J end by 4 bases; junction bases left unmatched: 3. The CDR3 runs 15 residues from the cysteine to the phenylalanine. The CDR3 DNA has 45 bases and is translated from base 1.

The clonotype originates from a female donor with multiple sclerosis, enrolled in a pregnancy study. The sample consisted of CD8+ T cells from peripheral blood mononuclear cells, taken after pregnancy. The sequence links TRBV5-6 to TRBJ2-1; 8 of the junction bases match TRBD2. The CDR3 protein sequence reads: CASSLASGGYNEQFF. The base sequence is TGTGCCAGCAGCTTGGCCTCGGGGGGGTACAATGAGCAGTTCTTC.